This T cell receptor (beta chain) was sequenced during a study of blood T cell repertoires in COVID-19. Whole-study context: COVID-19 samples, acute and convalescent, were from the United States, Italy and Spain. T cells, B-cell-depleted T cells, or PBMCs supplied cDNA or gDNA.

This CDR3 contains 13 residues. With 3 bases removed from V and 2 bases from J, the gap between germline ends came to 8 bases. Germline CDR1 is KGHSH and CDR2 is LQKENI. How the authors handled the data: Researchers report that nucleated cell counts were estimated from reference gene primer amplification. TCRdb's table, derived via immunoSEQ multiplex PCR, lists solely in-frame clones and lacks some. That table is the source of V, J and clone size, and D and trimming were worked out from the DNA. The profile shows about 140,000 clones, around nine tenths of them singletons. The chain recombines TRBV18 with TRBJ2-7; D unresolved. The sample comprised peripheral blood. The sequence was obtained from a human donor in a cohort sampled during active COVID-19. CDR3 bases: TGTGCCAGCTCACCCAACAGCCCCTACGAGCAGTACTTC. This gives the protein CASSPNSPYEQYF.